This is a list of T cell receptor beta chains from one sample in a study of vaccination and CD4 T cells after COVID-19. TCRdb itself ran the PCR reads through MiXCR, one entry per CDR3 protein. The table records 15,000 to 20,000 distinct CDR3 sequences, around 40% of them present only once. Antigens for these TCRs are unknown. Sequences were derived from CD4+ T cells from blood, cultured in vitro, sampled before SARS-CoV-2 vaccination. These TCRs come from a human donor who had recovered from COVID-19. Both conserved end residues are trimmed from each CDR3.

len	v_gene	j_gene	CDR3aa
13	TRBV11-2	TRBJ2-2	ASSSGWGTTGELF
12	TRBV2	TRBJ1-2	ASNRDRGRSGYT
13	TRBV7-9	TRBJ2-1	ASSPMGGLRNEQF
13	TRBV7-2	TRBJ2-7	ASSLAGTSSYEQY
11	TRBV20-1	TRBJ1-5	SAYRGVGQPQH
10	TRBV20-1	TRBJ2-7	SLGQGVHEQY
10	TRBV20-1	TRBJ1-1	SARAPQGEAF
14	TRBV24-1	TRBJ2-3	ATSDPLTLSTDTQY
10	TRBV29-1	TRBJ2-1	SVGTGDGEQF
12	TRBV19	TRBJ1-2	ASSRDRGGNGYT
13	TRBV2	TRBJ1-2	ASSEFVGGQAGYT
15	TRBV7-2	TRBJ2-5	ASSTRRAGGLGETQY
10	TRBV19	TRBJ1-2	ARGDRGHGYT
11	TRBV7-2	TRBJ1-2	ASSPRVNYGYT
14	TRBV5-1	TRBJ1-1	ASSLAGGPAGTEAF
13	TRBV5-8	TRBJ1-5	ASSQMDGWDQPQH
15	TRBV7-3	TRBJ2-4	ASSSWTGTRAKNIQY
12	TRBV28	TRBJ2-3	ASSLGGSTDTQY
11	TRBV20-1	TRBJ1-2	SARLGRVYGYT
13	TRBV5-4	TRBJ2-7	ASSSGQGDSYEQY
12	TRBV29-1	TRBJ2-5	SVQASGGRETQY
12	TRBV19	TRBJ1-6	ASSTGQGSSPLH
12	TRBV12-3/TRBV12-4	TRBJ1-1	ASSLARRNTEAF
10	TRBV10-2	TRBJ2-1	ASSEGGPEQF
13	TRBV30	TRBJ1-1	ASRVRGGLGTEAF
13	TRBV20-1	TRBJ2-3	SAGGLAGATDTQY
10	TRBV6-5	TRBJ1-2	ASSYLGYGYT
14	TRBV7-2	TRBJ1-2	ASSLGTDLISSKYT
18	TRBV4-1	TRBJ1-3	ASSQGDGGAQRYSGNTIY
10	TRBV28	TRBJ1-1	ASSSGQFEAF
10	TRBV24-1	TRBJ2-7	ATSGTGSEQY
12	TRBV20-1	TRBJ2-5	SASFQGGWETQY
13	TRBV6-2/TRBV6-3	TRBJ1-5	ASSRAGGGNQPQH
13	TRBV7-3	TRBJ2-3	ASSQGLGGTDTQY
12	TRBV11-3	TRBJ1-6	ASSLDASNSPLH